The clone carrying this T cell receptor beta chain was recorded many times. The data are from a study of prognosis after radiotherapy for stage I lung cancer. Study summary: Newly diagnosed primary stage I lung tumors were present in about 13 patients, and oligometastatic NSCLC after surgical resection of the primary tumor was present in a handful of patients. SBRT was given in 3 to 5 fractions at a biologically effective dose of at least 100 Gy as radiotherapy. Distant metastases struck four patients a median of 7 months after radiotherapy; around 16 showed no significant progression.

The authors amplified TCR beta CDR3 from genomic DNA using two-round multiplex PCR. First-round PCR, the initial amplification, used primers specific to each TRBV and TRBJ gene. MiXCR, applied by TCRdb to the multiplex PCR reads, yields one record per CDR3 protein. The data hold about 16,000 distinct CDR3 sequences, with about 43% observed a single time. Peripheral blood, approximately 6 milliliters per draw, was collected at each of two time points. Trimming took off 2 bases at V and 5 bases at J, with 13 bases between the two ends. Germline V CDR1 and CDR2: SGHTA, FQGTGA. This CDR3 is 15 amino acids long.

The receptor was derived from a donor older than 45 with non-small cell lung cancer. The chain couples TRBV7-3 to TRBJ2-1; D is possibly TRBD2 (6 bases). The sample in question was PBMCs, obtained before or after stereotactic body radiation therapy (not recorded which). This CDR3 reads CASSLRRDSHNEQFF. CDR3 DNA sequence: TGTGCCAGCAGCTTACGGCGGGATTCCCACAATGAGCAGTTCTTC.